The 9 T cell receptor beta chains presented below share a single source sample, sequenced in a study of cytomegalovirus exposure and HLA in healthy donors. Primers included in the PCR were 60 Vbeta and 13 Jbeta primers. Some clones are missing from TCRdb's copy, which holds only in-frame ones; the method was immunoSEQ multiplex PCR. The sample consists of approximately 190,000 clones, approximately 85% of them appearing once. The sample comprised PBMCs. The origin of the receptors is a woman under 30 in good health and CMV-seronegative.

V usage is TRBV19 and J usage is TRBJ2-1, with 11 bases identical to TRBD2. Germline V gives CDR1 LNHDA, CDR2 SQIVND (reference sequence). The CDR3 has 15 amino acids. The V segment lost 5 bases and the J segment 6 bases; nucleotides outside the gene matches: 6. As DNA, the CDR3 is TGTGCCAGTAGTCCTAGCGGGGGGCGGTCCAATGAGCAGTTCTTC. Translated, it gives CASSPSGGRSNEQFF.

This rearrangement joins TRBV7-2 to TRBJ2-7; tentatively, D is TRBD2 (6 bases). The CDR3 is 14 residues long. Germline CDR1 is SGHTA and CDR2 is FQGNSA. V was trimmed by 5 bases and J by 1 base, leaving 12 bases between them. The CDR3 DNA sequence: TGTGCCAGCAGCCTAGGGACTCTTTCCTACGAGCAGTACTTC. Amino acid sequence: CASSLGTLSYEQYF.

As regards this clone: Mismatch with germline at one junction end may stem from a read error. The chain joins TRBV7-9 to TRBJ1-1; 7 positions agree with TRBD1. Germline lookup yields CDR1 SEHNR and CDR2 FQNEAQ (reference sequence). The CDR3 is 12 amino acids. As DNA, the CDR3 is TGTTCCAGCAGAACGACAGGGACTGAAGCTTTCTTT. Encoded protein: CSSRTTGTEAFF.

The gene calls are TRBV2 and TRBJ2-3, with a tentative D call TRBD2 (5 bases). The germline CDR1 and CDR2 sequences are SNHLY and FYNNEI. The germline V and J ends were trimmed by 6 bases and 1 base, with 20 bases remaining between them. The CDR3 covers 17 residues. CDR3 sequence: CASSDPTSFGGTDTQYF. For the CDR3, the DNA is TGTGCCAGCAGCGACCCAACTAGTTTCGGCGGCACAGATACGCAGTATTTT.

The chain links TRBV6-4 to TRBJ2-2; D possibly corresponds to TRBD2 (6 bases). The germline CDR1 and CDR2 sequences are MRHNA and SNTAGT. Trimming cost V 7 bases and J 2 bases, with 11 bases left between them. The CDR3 contains 14 residues. The CDR3 sequence: CASKTSRNTGELFF. CDR3 nucleotide sequence: TGTGCCAGCAAAACTAGCCGCAACACCGGGGAGCTGTTTTTT.

There are a few counts of this clone. This chain connects TRBV7-3 to TRBJ2-7, with TRBD2 as a possible D gene (5 bases). The germline CDR1 and CDR2 sequences are SGHTA and FQGTGA. Trimming stripped 3 bases from V and 0 bases from J, with 9 bases between. CDR3 length equals 14 residues. The CDR3 nucleotides are TGTGCCAGCAGCTTGGACGGGATCTCCTACGAGCAGTACTTC. Translating gives CASSLDGISYEQYF.

The chain carries TRBV4-2 and TRBJ2-1; 7 nucleotides align to TRBD2. The J segment lost 6 bases and the V segment lost 1 base, leaving 21 bases of the junction unmatched. The germline gives CDR1 LGHNA, CDR2 YNFKEQ. The CDR3 is made up of 20 amino acids. CDR3 DNA: TGTGCCAGCAGCCAAGTCGGACCCACGTCCATAGGCGGGAGTTCCAATGAGCAGTTCTTC. Its translation: CASSQVGPTSIGGSSNEQFF.

The V gene is TRBV5-5, the J gene TRBJ1-2; D not resolved. V dropped 6 bases and J dropped 2 bases, with 14 bases sitting between them. Per germline, CDR1 SGHKS and CDR2 YYEKEE (reference sequence). The CDR3 totals 14 residues. The CDR3, as DNA: TGTGCCAGCAAAATCCAACCCGGGAACTATGGCTACACCTTC. This gives the protein CASKIQPGNYGYTF.

The chain employs TRBV11-3 and TRBJ2-2; tentative D call: TRBD2 (6 bases). The CDR3 loop spans 17 amino acids. The V gene lost 4 bases and the J gene lost 2 bases, with 17 bases spanning the gap. Germline V gene sequence: CDR1 SGHNT, CDR2 YENEEA. DNA of the CDR3: TGTGCCAGCAGCTCCACTACTGCGGGATCCAACACCGGGGAGCTGTTTTTT. Its protein product is CASSSTTAGSNTGELFF. Together with reference TRBV11-3 and TRBJ2-2, the CDR3 gives the full variable domain: EAGVVQSPRYKIIEKKQPVAFWCNPISGHNTLYWYLQNLGQGPELLIRYENEEAVDDSQLPKDRFSAERLKGVDSTLKIQPAELGDSAVYLCASSSTTAGSNTGELFFGEGSRLTVL.